The TCR beta chain described here comes from a study of Graves' ophthalmopathy and Graves' hyperthyroidism. The CDR3 has 15 residues. Germline V lookup: CDR1 SGHTA, CDR2 FQGNSA. Using RNA transcripts, the TCR beta CDR3 regions were amplified. Amplification began with first-round RT-PCR using HTBI primers, then second-round multiplex PCR was performed. TCRdb re-derived calls from the multiplex PCR reads in MiXCR, one entry per CDR3 protein. The sample lists over a million distinct CDR3 sequences, about two fifths seen once, with 11% in the top ten. About this clonotype: Being one base from a much bigger clone, this may be a read error.

This chain uses TRBV7-2 with TRBJ1-3; 7 bases fit TRBD1. This receptor was taken from an adult man with Graves' hyperthyroidism. The source material was peripheral blood or thyroid tissue (not recorded which). DNA of the CDR3: TGTGCCAGCAGCTTAGATAGGGGGCCGGGAAACACCATGTATTTT. Protein sequence: CASSLDRGPGNTMYF.